This entry lists 27 T cell receptor beta chains sequenced from one sample in a study of T cells in Graves' hyperthyroidism and ophthalmopathy (dated by TCRdb to the late 2010s). To prepare the library, multiplex PCR was applied. The instrument was an Illumina HiSeq 2000. The TCR beta CDR3 regions were amplified from RNA transcripts. For the first round of RT-PCR on the TCR CDR3, the HTBI primer set was used together with the Qiagen OneStep RT-PCR kit. TCRdb reprocessing: public reads trimmed at Q25 with fastp, clones called with MiXCR, in-frame beta chains kept. Merged by CDR3 protein, the rows form single entries marked with the most common genes and DNA. This sample gives approximately 250,000 distinct CDR3 sequences in total; almost 25% of them show up just once. The ten largest clones add up to roughly 40% of the sample. The sequencing sample was made of blood. The origin of the receptors is a woman aged 35 to 49 with Graves' ophthalmopathy.

This clonotype has ten or more counts. A much larger clone lies one base from this, so it may be a read error. The rearrangement uses TRBV12-3 or TRBV12-4 and TRBJ2-7; the match to TRBD2 covers 8 bases. CDR3 length equals 15 residues. Here the CDR3 DNA reads TGTGCCAGCAGTTCTAGCGGGCGATTCTCCTACGAGCGGTACTTC. Its translation is CASSSSGRFSYERYF.

This clonotype appeared many times. V gene TRBV6-5 combines with J gene TRBJ2-7; 13 bases align to TRBD2. Germline CDR1 is MNHEY and CDR2 is SVGAGI. V shed 5 bases, J shed 4 bases, and the junction held 8 bases outside the gene matches. CDR3 length: 16 residues. The CDR3: CASSSPTSGRIYEQYF. The CDR3 DNA reads TGTGCCAGCAGTAGCCCGACTAGCGGGAGGATTTACGAGCAGTACTTC.

This clonotype was seen many times. V is TRBV24-1 and J is TRBJ1-5, with D maybe TRBD1 (5 bases). The germline CDR1 and CDR2 sequences are KGHDR and SFDVKD. The V end was cut by 4 bases, the J end by 2 bases, with 11 bases between. The CDR3 covers 15 residues. Here the CDR3 reads CATSEAGSGNQPQHF. Here the CDR3 DNA reads TGTGCCACCAGTGAAGCAGGGTCCGGCAATCAGCCCCAGCATTTT.

This clonotype was seen once. The chain joins TRBV20-1 to TRBJ1-2; TRBD1 is a possible D gene (5 bases). Per germline, CDR1 DFQATT and CDR2 SNEGSKA (reference sequence). Trimming took off 5 bases at V and 0 bases at J, with 16 bases between the two ends. The CDR3 covers 15 residues. The CDR3 bases are TGCAGTGCTGAATCCACCCAGGGCGCTAACTATGGCTACACCTTC. This encodes CSAESTQGANYGYTF.

This clonotype came up many times. The J gene is TRBJ2-4, the V gene TRBV2, with D possibly TRBD2 on 6 matching bases. The CDR3 totals 12 residues. CDR1 and CDR2 (germline): SNHLY, FYNNEI. Trimming left V 6 bases short and J 15 bases short, with 18 bases between. CDR3 in amino acids: CASRWAGSAWYF. The CDR3 coding sequence is TGTGCCAGCAGGTGGGCGGGGTCAGCATGGTACTTC.

The J gene is TRBJ2-7, the V gene TRBV19, with D perhaps TRBD2 (6 bases). The CDR3 runs to 13 residues. Looked up from germline, CDR1 is LNHDA and CDR2 is SQIVND (reference sequence). Trimming pared 3 bases from V and 7 bases from J, leaving 13 bases between. The CDR3 here is CASSIGGIGEQYF. The CDR3 DNA reads as TGTGCCAGTAGTATCGGGGGTATAGGGGAGCAGTACTTC.

This clonotype showed up just once. This clone may be a read error of a much larger clone one base away. V gene TRBV29-1 combines with J gene TRBJ1-1; D call uncertain. V was clipped by 8 bases and J by 3 bases, with 25 bases between them. The CDR3 runs to 16 residues. In germline, CDR1 is SQVTM, CDR2 ANQGSEA. Written as DNA, the CDR3 is TGCAGCATTGCCCACGGGCCGAGCGGAGGGTACACTGAAGCTTTCTTT. This sequence encodes CSIAHGPSGGYTEAFF.

This clonotype came up many times. J is TRBJ1-2 and V is TRBV20-1; the match to TRBD1 covers 8 bases. V lost 3 bases and J lost 8; bases outside the gene matches: 14. CDR1 DFQATT and CDR2 SNEGSKA come from the germline V gene (reference sequence). The CDR3 runs 15 residues. CDR3 in amino acids: CSARSSGGDIRGYTF. In DNA, the CDR3 is TGCAGTGCTAGGAGTTCAGGGGGCGATATCCGGGGCTACACCTTC.

V usage is TRBV19 and J usage is TRBJ1-1, with D hard to call. V dropped 6 bases and J dropped 1 base, with 6 bases sitting between them. The CDR3 has 12 amino acids. The germline gives CDR1 LNHDA, CDR2 SQIVND (reference sequence). The CDR3 is CASRDRNTEAFF. The CDR3 DNA reads as TGTGCCAGTAGGGACCGGAACACTGAAGCTTTCTTT.

The chain recombines TRBV12-3 or TRBV12-4 with TRBJ1-1; a possible D gene is TRBD1 (5 bases). Deletions cut 2 bases from V and 8 bases from J, with 15 bases between. The CDR3 sequence is 14 residues long. CDR3 protein: CASSLTAARGEAFF. The CDR3 DNA reads as TGTGCCAGCAGTTTAACAGCGGCGAGGGGCGAAGCTTTCTTT.

The chain uses TRBV7-9 and TRBJ2-5; the D is unclear. The CDR3 runs to 15 residues. V lost 3 bases to trimming and J lost 6 bases, with 17 bases between them. Looked up from germline, CDR1 is SEHNR and CDR2 is FQNEAQ (reference sequence). In DNA, the CDR3 is TGTGCCAGCAGCTTCCCCCTCGCGGCGATACAGACCCAGTACTTC. Its translation is CASSFPLAAIQTQYF. The whole variable domain, remainder taken from reference TRBV7-9 and TRBJ2-5, is DTGVSQNPRHKITKRGQNVTFRCDPISEHNRLYWYRQTLGQGPEFLTYFQNEAQLEKSRLLSDRFSAERPKGSFSTLEIQRTEQGDSAMYLCASSFPLAAIQTQYFGPGTRLLVL.

This clonotype was seen ten or more times. This chain joins TRBV6-1 and TRBJ1-1, with D possibly matching TRBD1 (6 bases). This CDR3 has 14 residues. Germline loops: CDR1 MNHNS, CDR2 SASEGT. Deletions cut 6 bases from V and 1 base from J, with 12 bases between. The CDR3 sequence: CASRKQGPNTEAFF. The DNA of the CDR3 is TGTGCCAGCAGAAAACAGGGCCCGAACACTGAAGCTTTCTTT.

The chain couples TRBV9 to TRBJ2-7, with D unclear. The V end was cut by 3 bases, the J end by 9 bases, with 19 bases between. Germline loops: CDR1 SGDLS, CDR2 YYNGEE. CDR3 length equals 14 residues. This chain's CDR3 is CASSADELPDVQYF. In DNA, the CDR3 is TGTGCCAGCAGCGCGGACGAGCTGCCCGATGTGCAGTACTTC. Variable domain in full (rest from reference TRBV9 and TRBJ2-7): DSGVTQTPKHLITATGQRVTLRCSPRSGDLSVYWYQQSLDQGLQFLIQYYNGEERAKGNILERFSAQQFPDLHSELNLSSLELGDSALYFCASSADELPDVQYFGPGTRLTVT.

This sequence joins TRBV10-3 and TRBJ2-7; no clear D. The CDR3 is 13 residues long. Germline assignment: CDR1 ENHRY and CDR2 SYGVKD. V lost 10 bases to trimming and J lost 4 bases, with 17 bases between them. The CDR3 sequence: CASRRGDLYEQYF. DNA for the CDR3: TGTGCCAGCCGCCGTGGAGACCTGTACGAGCAGTACTTC.

The chain links TRBV2 to TRBJ2-5; no clear D gene. The CDR3 sequence is 11 residues long. Germline values: CDR1 SNHLY, CDR2 FYNNEI. Trimming took 7 bases from V and 10 from J, leaving 13 bases between them. In DNA, the CDR3 is TGTGCCAGCAAATCCTCTTTATTCCAGTACTTC. Protein: CASKSSLFQYF. Drawing the rest from reference TRBV2 and TRBJ2-5, the complete variable domain is EPEVTQTPSHQVTQMGQEVILRCVPISNHLYFYWYRQILGQKVEFLVSFYNNEISEKSEIFDDQFSVERPDGSNFTLKIRSTKLEDSAMYFCASKSSLFQYFGPGTRLLVL.

This clonotype was observed many times. This sequence joins TRBV5-1 and TRBJ1-1; a weak D match, TRBD1 (5 bases). CDR1 is SGHRS and CDR2 is YFSETQ in the germline V gene. The CDR3 has 15 residues. Trimming left V 0 bases short and J 5 bases short, with 14 bases between. The CDR3 sequence: CASSLAWQGGTEAFF. Here the CDR3 DNA reads TGCGCCAGCAGCTTGGCCTGGCAGGGAGGTACTGAAGCTTTCTTT.

At least ten counts were recorded for this clonotype. The rearrangement links TRBV6-5 to TRBJ1-1, with D hard to call. The germline gives CDR1 MNHEY, CDR2 SVGAGI. This CDR3 comprises 14 residues. The ends were cut back, 2 bases at V and 5 bases at J, with 12 bases in the middle. The CDR3 sequence is CASSYREGGTEAFF. Written as DNA, the CDR3 is TGTGCCAGCAGTTACCGGGAGGGCGGAACTGAAGCTTTCTTT.

With respect to this clonotype: A much larger clone lies a single base off, so this may be a read error. The chain links TRBV6-1 to TRBJ2-2; D perhaps matches TRBD1 (6 bases). Germline CDR1 MNHNS, CDR2 SASEGT. This CDR3 region has 16 residues. The V end was cut by 8 bases, the J end by 4 bases, with 20 bases between. CDR3 in amino acids: CASGLLGRGITGELFF. The DNA of the CDR3 is TGTGCCAGCGGATTGTTGGGCAGGGGCATCACCGGGGAGCTGTTTTTT.

This clonotype was seen at least ten times. The chain links TRBV6-5 to TRBJ2-7, with 10 bases that match TRBD1. The CDR3 has 16 amino acids. Germline V gene lookup returns CDR1 MNHEY and CDR2 SVGAGI. Trimming took 2 bases from V and 4 from J; bases not matched to a gene: 8. This CDR3 reads CASSYHLTGGKYEQYF. The CDR3 nucleotides are TGTGCCAGCAGTTACCATCTGACAGGGGGCAAATACGAGCAGTACTTC.

The V gene is TRBV15, the J gene TRBJ2-7; TRBD2 is a possible D gene (6 bases). CDR1 LNHNV and CDR2 YYDKDF come from the germline V gene (reference sequence). The CDR3 length is 15 residues. V was pared by 0 bases and J by 6 bases, with 15 bases between. CDR3 sequence (DNA): TGTGCCACCAGCAGAGATCCGGAGGGCCCAGGCGAGCAGTACTTC. Translating gives CATSRDPEGPGEQYF. Full variable domain (remainder filled in from reference TRBV15 and TRBJ2-7): DAMVIQNPRYQVTQFGKPVTLSCSQTLNHNVMYWYQQKSSQAPKLLFHYYDKDFNNEADTPDNFQSRRPNTSFCFLDIRSPGLGDTAMYLCATSRDPEGPGEQYFGPGTRLTVT.

This clonotype was counted at least ten times. The chain combines TRBV3-1 with TRBJ2-7; either TRBD1 or TRBD2 may fit D (6 bases each). The V end lost 4 bases, the J end lost 5 bases, and 15 bases lay between the germline ends. Germline V gene sequence: CDR1 LGHDT, CDR2 YNNKEL (reference sequence). The length of the CDR3 is 14 residues. Written as DNA, the CDR3 is TGTGCCAGCAGCCCCACCCGGGGGCGGCACGAGCAGTACTTC. Amino acids: CASSPTRGRHEQYF.

V gene TRBV30 combines with J gene TRBJ1-1; D is undetermined. Trimming left V 0 bases short and J 6 bases short, with 14 bases between. The CDR3 loop spans 14 amino acids. Germline lookup yields CDR1 GTSNPN and CDR2 SVGIG (reference sequence). CDR3 in amino acids: CAWSVGSRRAEAFF. CDR3 sequence (DNA): TGTGCCTGGAGTGTAGGGTCTCGGCGTGCTGAAGCTTTCTTT.

The gene calls are TRBV28 and TRBJ2-7; weak D call: TRBD2 (6 bases). Trimming removed 10 bases from V and 3 bases from J, with 22 bases in between. Per the germline V gene, CDR1 is MDHEN and CDR2 is SYDVKM. The CDR3 covers 15 residues. In DNA form, the CDR3 reads TGTGCCACCTCCAGAACCGGGGGACTTCTCTACGAGCAGTACTTC. Amino acids: CATSRTGGLLYEQYF.

The table lists this clonotype with many counts. The chain joins TRBV18 to TRBJ2-2; unclear D gene. Germline CDR1 and CDR2: KGHSH and LQKENI. V lost 0 bases and J 6 bases, leaving 8 bases between the germline ends. The CDR3 is 14 amino acids. Here the CDR3 reads CASSPPDNPGELFF. The CDR3 coding sequence is TGTGCCAGCTCACCACCCGACAACCCCGGGGAGCTGTTTTTT.

This clonotype was observed many times. This sequence joins TRBV5-4 and TRBJ1-2; tentatively, D is TRBD1 (5 bases). CDR1 SGHNT and CDR2 YYREEE come from the germline V gene (reference sequence). V was cut by 4 bases and J by 4 bases, with 17 bases left in between. The CDR3 is 15 residues long. The CDR3 DNA sequence: TGTGCCAGCAGCGATCGAGACAGCCACTTCTATGGCTACACCTTC. Translated, it gives CASSDRDSHFYGYTF.

CDR3 sequence reads: CSGEGEFTEAFF. The CDR3, as DNA: TGCAGCGGGGAGGGGGAATTCACTGAAGCTTTCTTT. The chain has TRBV29-1 and TRBJ1-1; maybe TRBD1 (6 bases). The V gene's germline CDR1 is SQVTM and CDR2 ANQGSEA. Trimming took off 7 bases at V and 4 bases at J, with 13 bases between the two ends. The CDR3 covers 12 residues. The complete variable domain, with remaining parts taken from reference TRBV29-1 and TRBJ1-1, reads SAVISQKPSRDICQRGTSLTIQCQVDSQVTMMFWYRQQPGQSLTLIATANQGSEATYESGFVIDKFPISRPNLTFSTLTVSNMSPEDSSIYLCSGEGEFTEAFFGQGTRLTVV.

This clonotype was recorded many times. This chain connects TRBV6-5 to TRBJ2-7; no definite D call. The germline CDR1 and CDR2 sequences are MNHEY and SVGAGI. The CDR3 length is 13 residues. Trimming left V 7 bases short and J 3 bases short, with 13 bases between. The CDR3 sequence: CASTPVFHYEQYF. As DNA, the CDR3 is TGTGCCAGCACTCCAGTTTTCCACTACGAGCAGTACTTC.